Following are 23 T cell receptor beta chains from one sample sequenced in a study of monozygotic twins with inflammatory bowel disease. TCRdb reprocessed the 5' RACE reads, with one entry per CDR3 protein and no DNA. This table holds about 160,000 distinct CDR3 sequences. The specimen sequenced was blood. Receptors were obtained from a human donor with ulcerative colitis or Crohn's disease, or a healthy co-twin of an affected twin (not recorded which).

The chain uses TRBV12-3 or TRBV12-4 and TRBJ2-5; lacking DNA, the TRBD1 call made by TCRdb goes unchecked. This CDR3 has 14 amino acids. CDR3 amino acids: CASSPPDRGETQYF.

The chain employs TRBV15 and TRBJ2-3; the D call of TRBD2 rests on TCRdb alone, since no DNA is present to check it. Germline CDR1 and CDR2: LNHNV and YYDKDF (reference sequence). The CDR3 is 16 amino acids. The CDR3: CATSRDGLAGLDTQYF. The complete variable domain, with remaining parts taken from reference TRBV15 and TRBJ2-3, reads DAMVIQNPRYQVTQFGKPVTLSCSQTLNHNVMYWYQQKSSQAPKLLFHYYDKDFNNEADTPDNFQSRRPNTSFCFLDIRSPGLGDTAMYLCATSRDGLAGLDTQYFGPGTRLTVL.

This chain links TRBV18 with TRBJ2-2; TCRdb names TRBD1, which stays unverified in the absence of DNA. Germline V lookup: CDR1 KGHSH, CDR2 LQKENI. The CDR3 extends over 13 amino acids. The CDR3: CASSPDRTGELFF. Together with reference TRBV18 and TRBJ2-2, the CDR3 gives the full variable domain: NAGVMQNPRHLVRRRGQEARLRCSPMKGHSHVYWYRQLPEEGLKFMVYLQKENIIDESGMPKERFSAEFPKEGPSILRIQQVVRGDSAAYFCASSPDRTGELFFGEGSRLTVL.

This chain connects TRBV6-1 to TRBJ2-3; the D call from TCRdb, TRBD1, cannot be confirmed without DNA. Germline lookup yields CDR1 MNHNS and CDR2 SASEGT. The CDR3 is made up of 14 amino acids. The CDR3 is CASSRDLDIDTQYF.

V and J are TRBV5-1 and TRBJ2-1; TCRdb gives TRBD1 as the D gene, but with no DNA this cannot be confirmed. The CDR3 sequence is 13 residues long. Germline V gives CDR1 SGHRS, CDR2 YFSETQ. The CDR3 here is CASSGGTDNEQFF. Combining the CDR3 with reference TRBV5-1 and TRBJ2-1 gives the whole variable domain KAGVTQTPRYLIKTRGQQVTLSCSPISGHRSVSWYQQTPGQGLQFLFEYFSETQRNKGNFPGRFSGRQFSNSRSEMNVSTLELGDSALYLCASSGGTDNEQFFGPGTRLTVL.

This chain connects TRBV19 to TRBJ2-1; TCRdb proposes TRBD1, but this gene call is untestable without DNA. The CDR3 totals 17 residues. Germline loops: CDR1 LNHDA, CDR2 SQIVND (reference sequence). The CDR3 protein is CASSVARGHHPYNEQFF.

This chain joins TRBV11-2 and TRBJ1-1; the TCRdb call, TRBD1, lacks DNA for checking. The germline V gene encodes CDR1 SGHAT and CDR2 FQNNGV. The CDR3 consists of 15 residues. CDR3 sequence: CASSLVPGENTEAFF.

J is TRBJ2-7 and V is TRBV9; TCRdb gives TRBD2 as the D gene, but with no DNA this cannot be confirmed. Germline V gene data show CDR1 as SGDLS and CDR2 as YYNGEE. The CDR3 consists of 16 residues. This chain's CDR3 is CASSEPRGPMTYEQYF.

The chain links TRBV20-1 to TRBJ1-1. In germline, CDR1 is DFQATT, CDR2 SNEGSKA (reference sequence). The CDR3 sequence is 13 residues long. The CDR3 region is CSARKQLNTEAFF.

The CDR3: CASSSGTGFGYTF. This sequence joins TRBV12-3 or TRBV12-4 and TRBJ1-2; TCRdb returns TRBD1, unconfirmable since there is no DNA. This CDR3 has 13 residues.

The V gene is TRBV20-1, the J gene TRBJ2-3; no DNA is available, so the TRBD2 call from TCRdb remains unchecked. Germline V gene data show CDR1 as DFQATT and CDR2 as SNEGSKA (reference sequence). This CDR3 comprises 17 residues. CDR3 protein: CSASLPWLAGSLDTQYF.

The gene calls are TRBV5-4 and TRBJ1-2; with no DNA, the TCRdb D assignment of TRBD1 cannot be verified. Germline CDR1 reads SGHNT; CDR2 reads YYREEE (reference sequence). CDR3 size: 13 residues. The CDR3: CASSRTEGYGYTF.

The chain carries TRBV11-2 and TRBJ1-1; the D gene TCRdb calls, TRBD1, cannot be checked with no DNA. The CDR3 has 18 amino acids. Germline lookup yields CDR1 SGHAT and CDR2 FQNNGV. CDR3 protein: CASSLVGAALRLNTEAFF.

The rearrangement uses TRBV20-1 and TRBJ1-2; no DNA is available, so the TRBD1 call from TCRdb remains unchecked. Germline V lookup: CDR1 DFQATT, CDR2 SNEGSKA (reference sequence). The CDR3 is 12 residues long. The CDR3 protein is CSADRVKDGYTF.

The rearrangement uses TRBV20-1 and TRBJ2-1; TCRdb lists TRBD1, though no DNA is available to test this call. The CDR3 has 13 amino acids. Looked up from germline, CDR1 is DFQATT and CDR2 is SNEGSKA (reference sequence). The CDR3 loop reads CSARETGTNEQFF.

The chain combines TRBV18 with TRBJ2-1; the TRBD2 assignment by TCRdb is unverifiable without DNA. CDR1 and CDR2 (germline): KGHSH, LQKENI. CDR3 length: 12 residues. CDR3: CASSPSAGEQFF.

J is TRBJ2-3 and V is TRBV6-5. The CDR3 loop spans 13 amino acids. Germline V CDR1 and CDR2: MNHEY, SVGAGI. This CDR3 reads CASSIGYTDTQYF.

The chain has TRBV6-2 or TRBV6-3 and TRBJ2-1; checking the TCRdb D call of TRBD2 is not possible without DNA. The CDR3 totals 14 residues. Germline CDR1 reads MNHEY; CDR2 reads SVGEGT. CDR3 in amino acids: CASNEGRIYNEQFF.

V usage is TRBV18 and J usage is TRBJ2-3; TCRdb's assignment of TRBD2 cannot be checked, as there is no DNA. CDR1 and CDR2 from the germline V gene are KGHSH and LQKENI. The CDR3 is 17 residues long. CDR3 sequence: CASSVLGAGASTDTQYF.

The rearrangement uses TRBV7-8 and TRBJ2-2; TCRdb's D call, TRBD2, is unchecked because there is no DNA. This CDR3 has 15 amino acids. Germline CDR1 SGHVS, CDR2 FQNEAQ. The CDR3 loop reads CASSITGLHTGELFF. The full variable domain, rest sourced from reference TRBV7-8 and TRBJ2-2, is GAGVSQSPRYKVAKRGQDVALRCDPISGHVSLFWYQQALGQGPEFLTYFQNEAQLDKSGLPSDRFFAERPEGSVSTLKIQRTQQEDSAVYLCASSITGLHTGELFFGEGSRLTVL.

V gene TRBV10-3 combines with J gene TRBJ2-2. The germline gives CDR1 ENHRY, CDR2 SYGVKD. This CDR3 region has 14 residues. The CDR3 spells CAISGRLTTGELFF.

The chain couples TRBV7-8 to TRBJ2-1; TCRdb picks TRBD1, but there is no DNA to check that call. The length of the CDR3 is 20 residues. Per the germline V gene, CDR1 is SGHVS and CDR2 is FQNEAQ. CDR3 residues: CASSLRGADRATYSYNEQFF.

This CDR3 is CASSPGGSLTDTQYF. The chain links TRBV12-3 or TRBV12-4 to TRBJ2-3; TCRdb's assignment of TRBD1 cannot be checked, as there is no DNA. This CDR3 is built from 15 residues.